The 15 T cell receptor beta chains reported below all come from one sample, sequenced in a study of shared clonotypes between healthy human individuals. The method was immunoSEQ multiplex PCR; TCRdb's version includes in-frame clones alone and lacks a portion of them. The repertoire holds 550,000 to 750,000 clones, with 95% as singletons. Terminally differentiated effector memory CD45RA+ cells were excluded by CCR7 positive selection of CD45RO-negative cells. Sequenced: naive CD8+ T cells sorted from blood. All receptors come from a woman aged 25 to 39 in good health.

The chain carries TRBV28 and TRBJ2-1; 11 nucleotides align to TRBD2. V gave up 7 bases and J gave up 8 bases; unmatched junction bases: 10. This CDR3 spans 15 amino acids. Germline CDR1 reads MDHEN; CDR2 reads SYDVKM. The CDR3 DNA follows: TGTGCCAGCAACCTACTAGCGGGAGTCCCGGATGAGCAGTTCTTC. Its translation: CASNLLAGVPDEQFF.

On this clone itself: This sample also contains other DNA sequences that code for the same CDR3. The rearrangement joins TRBV27 to TRBJ1-2; 8 bases align to TRBD1. V was pared by 5 bases and J by 4 bases, with 9 bases of the junction left unmatched. From germline, CDR1 is MNHEY and CDR2 SMNVEV (reference sequence). This CDR3 is 15 amino acids long. The CDR3 DNA follows: TGTGCCAGCAGTCCTGGACAGGGAGTCGCCTATGGCTACACCTTC. Translated: CASSPGQGVAYGYTF.

The chain recombines TRBV4-1 with TRBJ1-5, with a tentative D call TRBD1 (6 bases). Trimming removed 7 bases from V and 7 bases from J, with 14 bases in between. Per germline, CDR1 MGHRA and CDR2 YSYEKL. The CDR3 loop spans 13 amino acids. Here the CDR3 DNA reads TGCGCCAGCACGAAGACAGGAGAGCAGCCCCAGCATTTT. It is translated as CASTKTGEQPQHF.

The V call is TRBV7-8, the J call TRBJ2-7; D is unresolved. Trimming removed 6 bases at V and 2 bases at J, with 8 bases between. CDR3 length equals 12 residues. Germline V CDR1 and CDR2: SGHVS, FQNEAQ. CDR3 in DNA: TGTGCCAGCAGTTCGACTGCCTACGAGCAGTACTTC. Translation: CASSSTAYEQYF.

The V call is TRBV7-2, the J call TRBJ2-1; 9 bases align to TRBD2. After removal of 5 bases from V and 12 bases from J, the junction contained 5 bases not matched to a gene. Germline CDR1 and CDR2: SGHTA and FQGNSA. There are 12 residues in the CDR3. This CDR3 reads CASSRRTSVQFF. The CDR3 DNA reads as TGTGCCAGCAGCCGACGGACTAGCGTGCAGTTCTTC. Using reference TRBV7-2 and TRBJ2-1 for the parts outside the CDR3, the full variable domain is GAGVSQSPSNKVTEKGKDVELRCDPISGHTALYWYRQSLGQGLEFLIYFQGNSAPDKSGLPSDRFSAERTGGSVSTLTIQRTQQEDSAVYLCASSRRTSVQFFGPGTRLTVL.

The V gene is TRBV28, the J gene TRBJ2-5; 8 bases agree with TRBD1. J lost 5 bases, V lost 5 bases, and 7 bases had no gene match. The germline CDR1 and CDR2 sequences are MDHEN and SYDVKM. The CDR3 spans 14 residues. The CDR3 DNA reads as TGTGCCAGCAGTCCGGACAGGGTCGGGGAGACCCAGTACTTC. Encoded protein: CASSPDRVGETQYF.

The chain carries TRBV13 and TRBJ2-7, with D hard to call. V lost 5 bases, J lost 6 bases, and 14 bases lay in between. Germline CDR1 PRHDT, CDR2 FYEKMQ (reference sequence). The CDR3 consists of 13 residues. The CDR3, as DNA: TGTGCCAGCAGCGACGGTCCCATACGCGAGCAGTACTTC. Translated, it gives CASSDGPIREQYF.

This rearrangement joins TRBV18 to TRBJ2-7, with TRBD2 matching over 8 bases. The J segment lost 3 bases and the V segment lost 2 bases, leaving 6 bases of the junction unmatched. This CDR3 is built from 15 residues. Germline lookup yields CDR1 KGHSH and CDR2 LQKENI. This CDR3 reads CASSPDQREFYEQYF. The CDR3 DNA sequence: TGTGCCAGCTCACCAGATCAGCGGGAGTTCTACGAGCAGTACTTC.

This sequence joins TRBV27 and TRBJ2-3; 10 bases line up with TRBD2. CDR3 length: 18 residues. Looked up from germline, CDR1 is MNHEY and CDR2 is SMNVEV (reference sequence). V lost 5 bases to trimming and J lost 2 bases; unmatched junction nucleotides: 13. CDR3 sequence: CASSPDRPGLASTDTQYF. The CDR3 DNA follows: TGTGCCAGCAGTCCCGACCGCCCGGGACTAGCGTCCACAGATACGCAGTATTTT.

The genes are TRBV27 and TRBJ2-5; 8 bases align to TRBD2. Germline CDR1 is MNHEY and CDR2 is SMNVEV (reference sequence). The CDR3 totals 14 residues. The J segment lost 7 bases and the V segment lost 6 bases, leaving 10 bases of the junction unmatched. This CDR3 is CASSPGGVYGTQYF. The CDR3 DNA reads TGTGCCAGCAGCCCGGGAGGGGTATACGGGACCCAGTACTTC.

The V call is TRBV25-1, the J call TRBJ2-7; 9 nucleotides line up with TRBD2. The junction had 5 bases not matched to a gene; V was cut back by 2 bases and J by 3 bases. Germline V CDR1 and CDR2: MGHDK, SYGVNS. The CDR3 is 15 residues long. The CDR3 reads CASSERGRAYYEQYF. In DNA, the CDR3 is TGTGCCAGCAGTGAACGCGGGAGGGCCTACTACGAGCAGTACTTC.

This clone was seen a single time. The chain combines TRBV19 with TRBJ2-7; perhaps TRBD2 as D (6 bases). V was pared by 7 bases and J by 5 bases, with 21 bases between. Per the germline V gene, CDR1 is LNHDA and CDR2 is SQIVND (reference sequence). The CDR3 covers 15 residues. CDR3 sequence: CASKPRATSTHEQYF. For the CDR3, the DNA is TGTGCCAGTAAACCCAGGGCGACTAGTACCCACGAGCAGTACTTC.

The chain combines TRBV27 with TRBJ2-7; D gene unclear. The V and J ends lost 0 bases and 5 bases respectively, with 11 bases between them. This CDR3 region has 14 residues. Germline V gene lookup returns CDR1 MNHEY and CDR2 SMNVEV (reference sequence). CDR3 DNA sequence: TGTGCCAGCAGTTTATCCCTCCAAAGGGACGAGCAGTACTTC. Protein sequence: CASSLSLQRDEQYF.

This chain links TRBV4-1 with TRBJ2-1; TRBD2 matches at 12 bases. Germline CDR1 is MGHRA and CDR2 is YSYEKL. The CDR3 sequence is 17 residues long. V lost 2 bases to trimming and J lost 12 bases; unmatched junction nucleotides: 14. CDR3 region: CASSQLPSGRVGYRQFF. The CDR3, as DNA: TGCGCCAGCAGCCAATTACCTAGCGGGAGGGTGGGGTATAGGCAGTTCTTC.

The genes are TRBV6-5 and TRBJ2-3; 7 nucleotides line up with TRBD2. V dropped 1 base and J dropped 4; count of bases not matched to a gene: 8. Germline V gives CDR1 MNHEY, CDR2 SVGAGI. The CDR3 extends over 16 amino acids. The CDR3 sequence: CASSYLGGSLPDTQYF. The CDR3 nucleotides are TGTGCCAGCAGTTACTTAGGCGGGAGTTTGCCAGATACGCAGTATTTT.